This TCR beta chain was recorded in a study of chronic HIV infection and antiretroviral therapy (dated by TCRdb to about 2015). This clonotype was counted a few times. Its antigen has not been determined. Base qualities were left out, and no much larger clone turns up one base away. The library was generated by 5' RACE. Sequenced on an Illumina MiSeq. TCRdb's own reprocessing of the public reads used fastp at Q25 and MiXCR and kept productive beta chains. Identical CDR3 proteins give one entry, which carries the most common genes and DNA. A total of 40,000 to 50,000 distinct CDR3 sequences appear in this sample, 15% to 20% of them only once. The ten biggest clones cover roughly 3% of the sample. Trimming at the junction amounts to 3 bases on V and 3 bases on J, and the germline ends lie 8 bases apart. Measured from the cysteine to the phenylalanine, the CDR3 is 13 residues long. Only CDR3 DNA is held: 39 bases, read in frame from base 1.

Material: peripheral blood. In this chain, TRBV12-3 or TRBV12-4 is recombined with TRBJ2-5, with the D segment identity uncertain. The receptor was isolated from an adult who had HIV and had not received antiretroviral therapy, or was an uninfected healthy control (not recorded which). The bases are TGTGCCAGCAGTTTTCGACGCAAAGAGACCCAGTACTTC. Translation gives CASSFRRKETQYF.